The source of this TCR beta chain is a study of blood T cells in healthy people across ages. Each individual donor underwent a draw of approximately 10 milliliters of peripheral blood. The CDR3 is 16 residues long. Germline-derived CDR1 and CDR2 are SEHNR and FQNEAQ (reference sequence). The V segment lost 3 bases and the J segment 4 bases; nucleotides outside the gene matches: 9. A J-beta primer mix and a sample-barcoded 5' primer were used in a second PCR of about 7 to 12 cycles. TCRdb called the 5' RACE reads again in MiXCR, with one record for every CDR3 protein. The table includes roughly 1,300,000 distinct CDR3 sequences, 59% detected once.

The receptor's source is a man younger than 35 in good health. The sequenced sample was blood. This sequence joins TRBV7-9 and TRBJ2-5; 9 nucleotides match TRBD2. The CDR3 DNA follows: TGTGCCAGCAGCTTCCTCATAGCGGGAGATGGAGAGACCCAGTACTTC. Translating it yields CASSFLIAGDGETQYF.